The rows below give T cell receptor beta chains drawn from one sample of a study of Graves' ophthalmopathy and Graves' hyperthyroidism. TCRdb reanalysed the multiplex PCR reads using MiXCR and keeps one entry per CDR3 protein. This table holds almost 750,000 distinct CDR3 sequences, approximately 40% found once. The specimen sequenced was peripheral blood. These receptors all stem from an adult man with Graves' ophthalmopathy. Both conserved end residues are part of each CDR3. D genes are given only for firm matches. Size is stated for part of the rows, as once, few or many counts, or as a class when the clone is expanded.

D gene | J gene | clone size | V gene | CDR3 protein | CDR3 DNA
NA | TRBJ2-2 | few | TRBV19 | CASSIDGRASGELFF | TGTGCCAGTAGTATAGATGGCAGGGCTTCTGGGGAGCTGTTTTTT
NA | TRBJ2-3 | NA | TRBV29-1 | CSVAGQAGGGFTDTQYF | TGCAGCGTTGCCGGACAGGCGGGAGGAGGGTTCACAGATACGCAGTATTTT
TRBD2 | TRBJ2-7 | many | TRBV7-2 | CASSPLAGLSYEQYF | TGTGCCAGCAGCCCTCTAGCGGGCCTCTCCTACGAGCAGTACTTC
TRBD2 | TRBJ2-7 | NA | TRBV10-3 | CASGRTSGVNYEQYF | TGTGCCAGCGGAAGAACTAGCGGTGTTAACTACGAGCAGTACTTC
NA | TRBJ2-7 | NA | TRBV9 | CASSQGMVYEQYF | TGTGCCAGCAGCCAGGGAATGGTCTACGAGCAGTACTTC
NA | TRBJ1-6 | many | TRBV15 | CATSTRPPGNSPLHF | TGTGCCACCAGCACTAGACCCCCAGGAAATTCACCCCTCCACTTT
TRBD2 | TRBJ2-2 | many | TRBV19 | CASSSLAGETGELFF | TGTGCCAGTAGTAGCCTAGCGGGAGAGACCGGGGAGCTGTTTTTT
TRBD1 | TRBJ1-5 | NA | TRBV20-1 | CSARDGTGALPPQHF | TGCAGTGCTAGAGATGGGACAGGGGCCCTACCTCCCCAGCATTTT
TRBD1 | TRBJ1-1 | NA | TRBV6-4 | CASSLGTASKNTEAFF | TGTGCCAGCAGTCTGGGGACAGCCTCGAAGAACACTGAAGCTTTCTTT
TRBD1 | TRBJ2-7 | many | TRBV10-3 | CAIRQGADEQYF | TGTGCCATCAGACAGGGGGCCGACGAGCAGTACTTC
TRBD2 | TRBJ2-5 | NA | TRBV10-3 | CDPGLAGAQETQYF | TGTGACCCTGGGCTAGCGGGGGCTCAAGAGACCCAGTACTTC
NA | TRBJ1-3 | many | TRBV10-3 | CAISVGSDGGSGNTIYF | TGTGCCATCAGTGTCGGTTCGGACGGGGGCTCTGGAAACACCATATATTTT
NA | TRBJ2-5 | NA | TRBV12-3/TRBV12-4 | CASSYTGRRQEAQYF | TGTGCCAGCAGCTACACGGGACGCCGCCAAGAGGCCCAGTACTTC
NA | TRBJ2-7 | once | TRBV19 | CASTSGGYDEQYF | TGTGCCAGTACTTCTGGAGGTTACGACGAGCAGTACTTC
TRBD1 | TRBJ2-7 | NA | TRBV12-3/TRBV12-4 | CASSLGQGERQPQQYF | TGTGCCAGCAGTTTGGGACAGGGGGAGCGTCAGCCCCAGCAGTACTTC
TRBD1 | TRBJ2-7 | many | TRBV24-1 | CATSDGTGDYEQYF | TGTGCCACCAGTGATGGGACAGGGGACTACGAGCAGTACTTC
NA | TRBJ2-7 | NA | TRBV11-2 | CASGYGQNEQYF | TGTGCCAGCGGCTATGGACAGAACGAGCAGTACTTC
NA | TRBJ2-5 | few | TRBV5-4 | CASSLWGVETQYF | TGTGCCAGCAGCTTGTGGGGGGTTGAGACCCAGTACTTC
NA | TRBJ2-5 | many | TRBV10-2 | CASNPQDSQRETQYF | TGCGCCAGCAACCCTCAGGACAGCCAACGGGAGACCCAGTACTTC
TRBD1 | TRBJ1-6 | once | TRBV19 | CASSATGGSPLHF | TGTGCCAGTAGTGCGACAGGGGGATCACCCCTCCACTTT
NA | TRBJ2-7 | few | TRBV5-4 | CASSLGVRGSVPYEQYF | TGTGCCAGCAGCTTGGGCGTTAGAGGAAGCGTACCCTACGAGCAGTACTTC
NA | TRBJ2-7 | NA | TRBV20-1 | CSARDQGTEQYF | TGCAGTGCTAGAGATCAAGGGACCGAGCAGTACTTC
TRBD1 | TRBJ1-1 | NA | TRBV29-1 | CSSSQGVDTEAFF | TGCAGCAGCTCTCAGGGGGTTGACACTGAAGCTTTCTTT
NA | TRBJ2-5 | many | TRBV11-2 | CASSVSQETQYF | TGTGCCAGCAGCGTCTCTCAAGAGACCCAGTACTTC
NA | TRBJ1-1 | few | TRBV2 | CASSLAGVTVNTEAFF | TGTGCCAGCAGTTTGGCGGGGGTGACAGTGAACACTGAAGCTTTCTTT
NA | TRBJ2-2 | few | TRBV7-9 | CASSLKITGELFF | TGTGCCAGCAGCTTAAAGATTACCGGGGAGCTGTTTTTT
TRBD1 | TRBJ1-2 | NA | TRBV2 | CASSKRTGTFGYTF | TGTGCCAGCAGCAAAAGGACAGGTACCTTTGGCTACACCTTC
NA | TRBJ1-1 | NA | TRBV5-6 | CASRHRRSGTEAFF | TGTGCCAGCAGGCATAGGAGGAGTGGCACTGAAGCTTTCTTT
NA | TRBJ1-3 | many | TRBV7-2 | CASTRRVGARENTIYF | TGTGCCAGCACGCGGAGGGTGGGGGCCAGAGAAAACACCATATATTTT
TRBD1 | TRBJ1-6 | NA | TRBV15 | CATGQVNSYNSPLHF | TGTGCCACCGGACAGGTCAACTCCTATAATTCACCCCTCCACTTT
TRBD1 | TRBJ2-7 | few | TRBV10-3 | CASSDQTGSYEQYF | TGTGCCAGCAGTGACCAGACAGGGTCCTACGAGCAGTACTTC
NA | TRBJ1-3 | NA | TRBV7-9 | CASSLSLGRRNTIYF | TGTGCCAGCAGCTTAAGTCTGGGGCGGAGAAACACCATATATTTT
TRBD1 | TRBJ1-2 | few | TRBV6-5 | CASTTGGQNYGYTF | TGTGCCAGCACCACAGGGGGTCAAAACTATGGCTACACCTTC
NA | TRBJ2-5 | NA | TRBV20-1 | CSASQDRRETQYF | TGCAGTGCTAGCCAAGACAGACGGGAGACCCAGTACTTC
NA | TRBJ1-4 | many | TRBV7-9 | CASSPRWTNEKLFF | TGTGCCAGCAGCCCCCGATGGACTAATGAAAAACTGTTTTTT
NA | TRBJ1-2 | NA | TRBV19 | CASSTVGGAVGYTF | TGTGCCAGTAGTACGGTCGGGGGGGCTGTTGGCTACACCTTC
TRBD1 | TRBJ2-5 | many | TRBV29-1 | CSGDRGETQYF | TGCAGCGGGGACAGGGGTGAGACCCAGTACTTC
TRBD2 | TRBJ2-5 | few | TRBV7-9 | CASSLIAGTSVWETQYF | TGTGCCAGCAGCTTAATAGCCGGGACTAGCGTGTGGGAGACCCAGTACTTC
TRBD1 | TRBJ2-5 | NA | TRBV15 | CATSSAGQGQETQYF | TGTGCCACCAGCAGCGCCGGACAGGGGCAAGAGACCCAGTACTTC
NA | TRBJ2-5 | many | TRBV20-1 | CSALQSQETQYF | TGCAGTGCGTTACAGAGCCAAGAGACCCAGTACTTC
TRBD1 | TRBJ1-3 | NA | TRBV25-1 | CASSVETGANGLSGNTIYF | TGTGCCAGCAGTGTAGAGACAGGGGCCAACGGCCTTTCTGGAAACACCATATATTTT
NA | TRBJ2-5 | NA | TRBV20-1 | CSARVPSGQETQYF | TGCAGTGCTAGAGTCCCCAGCGGCCAAGAGACCCAGTACTTC
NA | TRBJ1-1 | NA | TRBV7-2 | CASSPRALGGPTEAFF | TGTGCCAGCAGCCCCCGGGCTCTGGGGGGACCTACTGAAGCTTTCTTT
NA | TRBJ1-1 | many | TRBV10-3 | CAISLEGVNTEAFF | TGTGCCATCAGCCTAGAGGGAGTGAACACTGAAGCTTTCTTT
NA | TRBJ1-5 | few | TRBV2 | CASSEVQGVQPQHF | TGTGCCAGCAGTGAGGTACAGGGAGTACAGCCCCAGCATTTT
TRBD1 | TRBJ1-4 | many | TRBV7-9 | CASSLTGGVEKLFF | TGTGCCAGCAGCTTGACAGGGGGCGTTGAAAAACTGTTTTTT
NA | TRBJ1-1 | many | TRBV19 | CASSRGTNVEAFF | TGTGCCAGTAGCCGGGGGACCAATGTTGAAGCTTTCTTT
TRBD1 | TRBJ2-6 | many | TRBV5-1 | CASSAGQGGSGANVLTF | TGCGCCAGCAGCGCCGGACAGGGGGGCTCTGGGGCCAACGTCCTGACTTTC
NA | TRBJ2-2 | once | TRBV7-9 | CASSLHATGELFF | TGTGCCAGCAGTTTACACGCCACCGGGGAGCTGTTTTTT
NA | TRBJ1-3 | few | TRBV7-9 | CASSSRGVGGGNTIYF | TGTGCCAGCAGTTCCAGAGGAGTTGGTGGTGGAAACACCATATATTTT
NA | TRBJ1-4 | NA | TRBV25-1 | CAWSGPTNEKLFF | TGTGCCTGGAGTGGCCCAACTAATGAAAAACTGTTTTTT
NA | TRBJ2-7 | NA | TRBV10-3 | CAISEEGHSYEQYF | TGTGCCATCAGTGAGGAGGGGCACTCCTACGAGCAGTACTTC
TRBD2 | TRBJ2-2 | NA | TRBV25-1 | CASGASGGRYTGELFF | TGTGCCAGCGGGGCTAGCGGGGGCCGCTACACCGGGGAGCTGTTTTTT
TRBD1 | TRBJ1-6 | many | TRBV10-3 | CAITPGQYNSPLHF | TGTGCCATCACCCCGGGACAGTATAATTCACCCCTCCACTTT
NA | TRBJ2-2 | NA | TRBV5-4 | CASSARDGTGELFF | TGTGCCAGCAGCGCCCGGGACGGAACCGGGGAGCTGTTTTTT
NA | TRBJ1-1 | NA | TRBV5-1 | CASSLSRLSDGGTEAFF | TGCGCCAGCAGCTTGTCAAGACTCTCAGACGGGGGCACTGAAGCTTTCTTT
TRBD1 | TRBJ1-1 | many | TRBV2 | CASSETGVRGEAFF | TGTGCCAGCAGTGAAACAGGGGTAAGAGGTGAAGCTTTCTTT